The sequence of this T cell receptor (beta chain) was determined in a study of regulatory T cells in long-lasting Graves disease. The CDR3 is made up of 14 amino acids. The V gene end was trimmed by 7 bases and the J gene end by 3 bases; junction bases not matched to a gene: 4. CDR1 and CDR2 (germline): KGHDR, SFDVKD. The sample's time point: newly diagnosed GD, antithyroid drugs for less than 3 months. Following extraction of RNA from PBMCs, that RNA was used to make the TCR library. Researchers made TCR beta libraries by using iRepertoire HTBI primers and running Arm-PCR on CDR3 regions. TCRdb reanalysed the multiplex PCR reads using MiXCR and keeps one entry per CDR3 protein. The table records a few hundred thousand distinct CDR3 sequences, less than 15% of them present only once. This clonotype has more than one count but fewer than ten. These data were also reused for a study on T cells in Graves' hyperthyroidism and ophthalmopathy. This second study says: Patients aged 18 to 65 had newly diagnosed hyperthyroidism lasting under 2 months.

The sequencing here drew on peripheral blood mononuclear cells (PBMCs), taken at new diagnosis, from a patient treated with antithyroid drugs. This sequence originates from a woman in her 50s with Graves disease. V is TRBV24-1 and J is TRBJ2-2, with 7 positions matching TRBD2. CDR3 protein: CATSEAGHTGELFF. The CDR3, as DNA: TGTGCCACCAGCGAAGCGGGACACACCGGGGAGCTGTTTTTT.